This T cell receptor (beta chain) comes out of a study of OX40 agonist ivuxolimab in advanced cancers. Study in general: The treatment was a fully human IgG2 OX40 agonist, ivuxolimab.

Profiled with immunoSEQ multiplex PCR; TCRdb holds only in-frame clones, not every one. The table lists approximately 99,000 clones, roughly 95% of them singletons. The V gene end was trimmed by 3 bases and the J gene end by 7 bases; junction bases not matched to a gene: 6. The CDR3 spans 15 residues. Looked up from germline, CDR1 is MNHEY and CDR2 is SMNVEV (reference sequence). Material: CD4+ or CD8+ T cells sorted from blood, obtained in a trial of the OX40 agonist ivuxolimab. The V call is TRBV27, the J call TRBJ1-6; 7 bases agree with TRBD1. The TCR comes from an adult with an advanced solid tumor such as melanoma, head and neck, liver or kidney cancer. CDR3 nucleotide sequence: TGTGCCAGCAGTTTTCACGGACAGGCCAATTCACCCCTCCACTTT. It codes for CASSFHGQANSPLHF.